These 20 T cell receptor beta chains came from one sample sequenced in a study of T cell responses to AZD1222 COVID-19 vaccine. The assay was immunoSEQ multiplex PCR, and TCRdb's table has in-frame clones only and misses some. Of about 120,000 clones listed, 70% to 90% were seen once; the top ten hold 4% to 5.5%. This specimen was peripheral blood, taken on day 0 of AZD1222 vaccination. The receptors were gathered from an adult in good health.

This chain connects TRBV2 to TRBJ1-2; TRBD1 agrees at 7 bases. CDR3 length: 14 amino acids. J gave up 5 bases and V 7 bases, and 10 bases lay outside the gene matches. CDR1 is SNHLY and CDR2 is FYNNEI in the germline V gene. In DNA, the CDR3 is TGTGCCAGCACCCAGAGCGGGACAGCATATGGCTACACCTTC. It is translated as CASTQSGTAYGYTF.

This clone appeared once. The chain links TRBV2 to TRBJ2-7; 8 bases line up with TRBD2. V shed 6 bases and J 3 bases; nucleotides not matched to a gene: 7. Germline assignment: CDR1 SNHLY and CDR2 FYNNEI. This CDR3 spans 14 amino acids. CDR3 sequence (DNA): TGTGCCAGCAGGGGACTAGGCCGCTTCTACGAGCAGTACTTC. As protein: CASRGLGRFYEQYF.

V and J are TRBV4-3 and TRBJ2-6, with a possible D match to TRBD2 (6 bases). V was trimmed by 11 bases and J by 0 bases, leaving 17 bases between them. CDR1 is LGHNA, CDR2 YSLEER, per germline. The CDR3 contains 16 residues. CDR3 coding DNA: TGCGCCCCCAGCCCCCCGGGAGCCTCTGGGGCCAACGTCCTGACTTTC. As protein: CAPSPPGASGANVLTF.

The V and J genes are TRBV9 and TRBJ1-3; tentatively, D is TRBD1 (6 bases). V was trimmed by 4 bases and J by 3 bases, leaving 14 bases between them. CDR1 is SGDLS and CDR2 is YYNGEE in the germline V gene. This CDR3 region has 15 residues. The CDR3 sequence: CASSRRQADGNTIYF. The CDR3 DNA is TGTGCCAGCAGCAGACGACAGGCGGATGGAAACACCATATATTTT.

This clone has just one count. The chain employs TRBV7-8 and TRBJ2-5; no clear D gene. The ends were cut back, 5 bases at V and 0 bases at J, with 13 bases in the middle. Germline V gene data show CDR1 as SGHVS and CDR2 as FQNEAQ. The CDR3 is 15 residues long. Written as DNA, the CDR3 is TGTGCCAGCAGCCGGCTGTGGGATCACCAAGAGACCCAGTACTTC. The encoded protein is CASSRLWDHQETQYF.

This chain connects TRBV7-3 to TRBJ2-5, with D possibly being TRBD2 (6 bases). With 2 bases removed from V and 2 bases from J, the gap between germline ends came to 12 bases. This CDR3 is 15 amino acids long. In germline, CDR1 is SGHTA, CDR2 FQGTGA. This CDR3 is CASSLPNRGQETQYF. Here the CDR3 DNA reads TGTGCCAGCAGCTTACCAAATCGGGGGCAAGAGACCCAGTACTTC.

The chain is built from TRBV28 and TRBJ2-2; 9 bases fit TRBD1. The germline V gene has CDR1 MDHEN and CDR2 SYDVKM. This CDR3 comprises 14 residues. The V and J ends lost 6 bases and 5 bases, in that order; junction bases with no gene match: 4. For the CDR3, the DNA is TGTGCCAGCAGGACAGGGGGGGTGACCGGGGAGCTGTTTTTT. Its translation is CASRTGGVTGELFF. Based on the CDR3 plus reference TRBV28 and TRBJ2-2, the full variable domain is DVKVTQSSRYLVKRTGEKVFLECVQDMDHENMFWYRQDPGLGLRLIYFSYDVKMKEKGDIPEGYSVSREKKERFSLILESASTNQTSMYLCASRTGGVTGELFFGEGSRLTVL.

The rearrangement links TRBV18 to TRBJ1-1, with 8 nucleotides matching TRBD1. Per the germline V gene, CDR1 is KGHSH and CDR2 is LQKENI. J lost 7 bases, V lost 1 base, and 2 bases had no gene match. The CDR3 loop spans 13 amino acids. The CDR3 loop reads CASSPQTGGEAFF. CDR3 nucleotide sequence: TGTGCCAGCTCACCACAAACAGGGGGTGAAGCTTTCTTT.

This clone has just one count. The chain combines TRBV6-2 or TRBV6-3 with TRBJ1-1; D is undetermined. The CDR3 is 13 residues long. The ends were cut back, 4 bases at V and 0 bases at J, with 6 bases in the middle. Germline values: CDR1 MNHEY, CDR2 SVGEGT. The CDR3 region has the DNA TGTGCCAGCAGTTCCCACTTGAACACTGAAGCTTTCTTT. Protein sequence: CASSSHLNTEAFF.

J is TRBJ1-5 and V is TRBV6-5; the match to TRBD1 covers 10 bases. The V and J ends lost 9 bases and 6 bases, in that order; junction bases with no gene match: 5. The CDR3 runs 13 residues. Looked up from germline, CDR1 is MNHEY and CDR2 is SVGAGI. In DNA form, the CDR3 reads TGTGCCAGTGAGACAGGGGGCGTTCAGCCCCAGCATTTT. Protein: CASETGGVQPQHF.

V usage is TRBV4-3 and J usage is TRBJ2-2, with D possibly called TRBD1 or TRBD2 (5 bases each). The CDR3 is 16 residues long. Germline V gene data show CDR1 as LGHNA and CDR2 as YSLEER. The V and J ends lost 4 bases and 0 bases respectively, with 12 bases between them. The CDR3 here is CASSPQGRTNTGELFF. The CDR3 DNA is TGCGCCAGCAGCCCGCAGGGACGGACGAACACCGGGGAGCTGTTTTTT.

This clone has only one observation. The chain couples TRBV9 to TRBJ2-1, with 9 positions matching TRBD2. V gave up 4 bases and J gave up 4 bases; unmatched junction bases: 6. Germline values: CDR1 SGDLS, CDR2 YYNGEE. This CDR3 has 15 amino acids. CDR3 residues: CASSLSGGLYNEQFF. CDR3 DNA sequence: TGTGCCAGCAGCCTCAGCGGGGGGCTATACAATGAGCAGTTCTTC. Full variable domain (outside the CDR3, taken from reference TRBV9 and TRBJ2-1): DSGVTQTPKHLITATGQRVTLRCSPRSGDLSVYWYQQSLDQGLQFLIQYYNGEERAKGNILERFSAQQFPDLHSELNLSSLELGDSALYFCASSLSGGLYNEQFFGPGTRLTVL.

The CDR3 nucleotides read TGTGCCAGCAGTTACTCGTCGGGACTGAGAGTCCAGTACTTC. This translates into CASSYSSGLRVQYF. This chain links TRBV6-2 or TRBV6-3 with TRBJ2-5; D is perhaps TRBD2 (6 bases). The germline V and J ends were trimmed by 0 bases and 10 bases, with 15 bases remaining between them. CDR3 length equals 14 residues. Germline lookup yields CDR1 MNHEY and CDR2 SVGEGT.

V and J are TRBV27 and TRBJ1-5; 10 bases agree with TRBD1. Germline V gives CDR1 MNHEY, CDR2 SMNVEV (reference sequence). The CDR3 sequence is 16 residues long. V gave up 3 bases and J gave up 2 bases; unmatched junction bases: 4. CDR3 amino acids: CASSFTGTGGNQPQHF. The CDR3 DNA follows: TGTGCCAGCAGTTTTACCGGGACAGGGGGCAATCAGCCCCAGCATTTT.

The chain combines TRBV7-2 with TRBJ1-2; tentatively, D is TRBD1 (6 bases). V gave up 5 bases and J gave up 2 bases, with 15 bases separating them. The CDR3 covers 15 residues. Per germline, CDR1 SGHTA and CDR2 FQGNSA. The CDR3: CASSLSGGNNYGYTF. The CDR3 DNA follows: TGTGCCAGCAGCCTATCCGGGGGCAACAACTATGGCTACACCTTC.

This chain joins TRBV27 and TRBJ1-5; 8 nucleotides match TRBD1. Germline V gene sequence: CDR1 MNHEY, CDR2 SMNVEV (reference sequence). The length of the CDR3 is 14 residues. V shed 4 bases, J shed 4 bases, and the junction held 3 bases outside the gene matches. CDR3 amino acids: CASSSRQGNQPQHF. The CDR3 DNA reads as TGTGCCAGCAGTTCCAGACAGGGGAATCAGCCCCAGCATTTT.

V is TRBV6-2 or TRBV6-3 and J is TRBJ1-2; a weak D match, TRBD1 (5 bases). CDR1 and CDR2 (germline): MNHEY, SVGEGT. The CDR3 has 14 amino acids. V gave up 2 bases and J gave up 7 bases, with 14 bases separating them. CDR3 DNA: TGTGCCAGCAGTTACCTTGAGACAGCCCCTGGCTACACCTTC. This sequence encodes CASSYLETAPGYTF.

In this sample, this clone turned up once. This chain joins TRBV5-1 and TRBJ1-2, with D unresolved. V was clipped by 0 bases and J by 4 bases, with 7 bases between them. There are 13 residues in the CDR3. Germline V gene lookup returns CDR1 SGHRS and CDR2 YFSETQ. CDR3 loop: CASSLGHAYGYTF. The CDR3 DNA reads as TGCGCCAGCAGCTTGGGACACGCCTATGGCTACACCTTC. Combining the CDR3 with reference TRBV5-1 and TRBJ1-2 gives the whole variable domain KAGVTQTPRYLIKTRGQQVTLSCSPISGHRSVSWYQQTPGQGLQFLFEYFSETQRNKGNFPGRFSGRQFSNSRSEMNVSTLELGDSALYLCASSLGHAYGYTFGSGTRLTVV.

This clone was counted a few times. This chain connects TRBV2 to TRBJ2-3, with 10 positions matching TRBD2. The CDR3 length is 16 residues. CDR1 and CDR2 from the germline V gene are SNHLY and FYNNEI. V trimming: 2 bases; J trimming: 1 base; junction bases outside the gene matches: 3. The CDR3 nucleotides are TGTGCCAGCAGTGAAAGGGGGACTAGCGGCACAGATACGCAGTATTTT. The encoded protein is CASSERGTSGTDTQYF.

This rearrangement joins TRBV6-6 to TRBJ2-7; 9 nucleotides line up with TRBD1. This CDR3 is 14 amino acids long. Per the germline V gene, CDR1 is MNHNY and CDR2 is SVGAGI (reference sequence). Trimming at V came to 4 bases and at J to 6 bases, leaving 7 bases not matched to a gene. CDR3 loop: CASSSPGQGSEQYF. The DNA of the CDR3 is TGTGCCAGCAGTTCCCCGGGACAGGGAAGCGAGCAGTACTTC.